These 15 T cell receptor beta chains originate from one sample sequenced in a study of blood T cell repertoires in COVID-19. Generated by immunoSEQ multiplex PCR, the TCRdb table keeps only in-frame clones and is missing some. Counted here are about 100,000 clones, about 85% occurring once; the ten biggest clones make up 9.5% to 15%. Material for sequencing was peripheral blood. These TCRs come from a human donor in a cohort sampled during active COVID-19.

This clone came up once. The rearrangement uses TRBV2 and TRBJ2-1, with 9 bases that match TRBD1. Germline CDR1 reads SNHLY; CDR2 reads FYNNEI. The CDR3 is 14 amino acids. V dropped 5 bases and J dropped 5; count of bases not matched to a gene: 4. The CDR3 loop reads CASSQDRGDNEQFF. In DNA, the CDR3 is TGTGCCAGCAGTCAAGACAGGGGGGACAATGAGCAGTTCTTC.

This rearrangement joins TRBV6-5 to TRBJ2-3; D remains unclear. Between the trimmed V and J ends, which lost 5 bases and 5 bases, there was a span of 17 bases. The germline gives CDR1 MNHEY, CDR2 SVGAGI. The CDR3 contains 15 residues. CDR3 region: CASSSRDLGEDTQYF. The CDR3 DNA reads TGTGCCAGCAGTAGCCGAGACCTCGGAGAAGATACGCAGTATTTT.

This clone has a single count. This chain connects TRBV5-5 to TRBJ2-5; 8 nucleotides line up with TRBD2. This CDR3 comprises 16 residues. The junction had 13 bases not matched to a gene; V was cut back by 4 bases and J by 5 bases. In germline, CDR1 is SGHKS, CDR2 YYEKEE (reference sequence). CDR3: CASSTGWRGVSETQYF. DNA for the CDR3: TGTGCCAGCAGCACTGGATGGCGGGGGGTGTCGGAGACCCAGTACTTC.

The sample holds one count of this clone. This chain uses TRBV18 with TRBJ2-2; the D is unclear. Deletions cut 3 bases from V and 7 bases from J, with 12 bases between. Germline CDR1 is KGHSH and CDR2 is LQKENI. The CDR3 is 14 residues long. The DNA for the CDR3 is TGTGCCAGCTCACCCGATATCCTGAGCGGGGAGCTGTTTTTT. Translation: CASSPDILSGELFF.

The rearrangement links TRBV19 to TRBJ2-7; 15 bases are shared with TRBD2. Germline V CDR1 and CDR2: LNHDA, SQIVND (reference sequence). V trimming: 5 bases; J trimming: 6 bases; junction bases outside the gene matches: 5. The CDR3 is 15 amino acids. This CDR3 reads CASSLGLAGGPEQYF. CDR3 nucleotides: TGTGCCAGTAGTCTCGGACTAGCGGGAGGGCCCGAGCAGTACTTC. The full variable domain, in which reference TRBV19 and TRBJ2-7 provide the parts outside the CDR3, is DGGITQSPKYLFRKEGQNVTLSCEQNLNHDAMYWYRQDPGQGLRLIYYSQIVNDFQKGDIAEGYSVSREKKESFPLTVTSAQKNPTAFYLCASSLGLAGGPEQYFGPGTRLTVT.

This chain links TRBV6-5 with TRBJ1-1; 7 bases line up with TRBD1. Germline V gives CDR1 MNHEY, CDR2 SVGAGI. The CDR3 consists of 13 residues. J lost 7 bases, V lost 3 bases, and 5 bases had no gene match. The CDR3 bases are TGTGCCAGCAGTTATGGACAGGCCAATGAAGCTTTCTTT. Its protein is CASSYGQANEAFF.

The V gene is TRBV4-1, the J gene TRBJ2-3; the match to TRBD2 covers 9 bases. CDR1 is MGHRA, CDR2 YSYEKL, per germline. The CDR3 extends over 18 amino acids. V was clipped by 0 bases and J by 4 bases; unmatched bases: 11. DNA of the CDR3: TGCGCCAGCAGCCAAGAAAGGGGTCTAGCGGGGTTGGCAGATACGCAGTATTTT. Translation gives CASSQERGLAGLADTQYF.

The CDR3 DNA reads TGTGCCAGCAGCTTAGCCTCCGAGCAGTACTTC. Protein product: CASSLASEQYF. The V call is TRBV5-8, the J call TRBJ2-7; the D is unclear. The V end was cut by 2 bases, the J end by 6 bases, with 6 bases between. Looked up from germline, CDR1 is SGHTS and CDR2 is YDEGEE. The CDR3 extends over 11 amino acids. Full variable domain (remainder filled in from reference TRBV5-8 and TRBJ2-7): EAGVTQSPTHLIKTRGQQATLRCSPISGHTSVYWYQQALGLGLQFLLWYDEGEERNRGNFPPRFSGRQFPNYSSELNVNALELEDSALYLCASSLASEQYFGPGTRLTVT.

The chain combines TRBV6-2 or TRBV6-3 with TRBJ2-6, with 9 bases lining up with TRBD1. V lost 6 bases and J lost 2; bases outside the gene matches: 2. Germline CDR1 reads MNHEY; CDR2 reads SVGEGT. The CDR3 covers 15 residues. The CDR3 nucleotides read TGTGCCAGCAGCCGACAGGGGGCTGGGGCCAACGTCCTGACTTTC. It encodes CASSRQGAGANVLTF.

The V gene is TRBV19, the J gene TRBJ1-1; the D gene is possibly TRBD1 (5 bases). Germline-derived CDR1 and CDR2 are LNHDA and SQIVND (reference sequence). Trimming removed 7 bases from V and 2 bases from J, with 11 bases in between. CDR3 size: 13 residues. This chain's CDR3 is CASTDRFNTEAFF. CDR3 DNA sequence: TGTGCCAGTACCGACAGATTCAACACTGAAGCTTTCTTT. Complete variable domain (other parts from reference TRBV19 and TRBJ1-1): DGGITQSPKYLFRKEGQNVTLSCEQNLNHDAMYWYRQDPGQGLRLIYYSQIVNDFQKGDIAEGYSVSREKKESFPLTVTSAQKNPTAFYLCASTDRFNTEAFFGQGTRLTVV.

The V and J genes are TRBV20-1 and TRBJ1-1, with D tentatively TRBD1 (5 bases). The CDR3 has 11 residues. Trimming cost V 4 bases and J 7 bases, with 10 bases left between them. Germline V gene data show CDR1 as DFQATT and CDR2 as SNEGSKA (reference sequence). CDR3 loop: CSANRQIEAFF. The CDR3 DNA sequence: TGCAGTGCTAACCGACAGATTGAAGCTTTCTTT.

V is TRBV3-1 (or the pseudogene TRBV3-2) and J is TRBJ2-2; 8 bases are shared with TRBD2. V was clipped by 0 bases and J by 0 bases; unmatched bases: 6. The CDR3 sequence is 18 residues long. Germline V lookup: CDR1 LGHDT, CDR2 YNNKEL (reference sequence). In DNA form, the CDR3 reads TGTGCCAGCAGCCAAGATGGGCGACTAGCGACGAACACCGGGGAGCTGTTTTTT. Translated: CASSQDGRLATNTGELFF.

V is TRBV19 and J is TRBJ2-1; 8 bases map to TRBD2. The CDR3 runs to 18 residues. Trimming took 7 bases from V and 1 from J; bases not matched to a gene: 15. Germline V lookup: CDR1 LNHDA, CDR2 SQIVND (reference sequence). As DNA, the CDR3 is TGTGCCAGTACCCCTAGGAGGGGGGCTAGCGGGTCCTACAATGAGCAGTTCTTC. It yields the protein CASTPRRGASGSYNEQFF.

The chain joins TRBV7-2 to TRBJ1-3; 8 positions match TRBD1. Germline V gene sequence: CDR1 SGHTA, CDR2 FQGNSA. This CDR3 is 15 amino acids long. V lost 3 bases, J lost 4 bases, and 5 bases stayed unmatched. The CDR3 nucleotides are TGTGCCAGCAGCTTCTGGACAGGGACCGGAAACACCATATATTTT. It codes for CASSFWTGTGNTIYF.

The V call is TRBV7-6, the J call TRBJ1-3; the D is unclear. This CDR3 has 12 amino acids. Trimming removed 6 bases at V and 0 bases at J, with 3 bases between. Looked up from germline, CDR1 is SGHVS and CDR2 is FNYEAQ. CDR3 DNA: TGTGCCAGCAGTTACTCTGGAAACACCATATATTTT. Protein product: CASSYSGNTIYF.